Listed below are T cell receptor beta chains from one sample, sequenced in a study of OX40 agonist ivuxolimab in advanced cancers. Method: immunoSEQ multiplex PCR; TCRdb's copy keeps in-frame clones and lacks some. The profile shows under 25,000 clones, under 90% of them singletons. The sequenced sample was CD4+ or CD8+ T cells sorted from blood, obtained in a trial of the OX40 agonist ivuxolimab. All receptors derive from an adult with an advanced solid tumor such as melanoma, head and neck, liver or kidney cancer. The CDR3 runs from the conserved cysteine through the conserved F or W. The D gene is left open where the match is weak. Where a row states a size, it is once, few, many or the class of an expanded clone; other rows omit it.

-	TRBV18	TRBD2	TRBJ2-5	CASSDPGLAWETQYF	TGTGCCAGCTCGGACCCGGGACTAGCGTGGGAGACCCAGTACTTC
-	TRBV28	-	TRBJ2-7	CASSFMRSRSPYEQYF	TGTGCCAGCAGTTTTATGAGGTCCAGGTCCCCCTACGAGCAGTACTTC
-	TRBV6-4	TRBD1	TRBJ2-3	CASRKRQGAFSDTQYF	TGTGCCAGCAGGAAGAGACAGGGGGCATTTTCAGATACGCAGTATTTT
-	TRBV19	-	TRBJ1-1	CASSSVIEGGTEAFF	TGTGCCAGTAGTTCCGTCATCGAGGGAGGTACTGAAGCTTTCTTT
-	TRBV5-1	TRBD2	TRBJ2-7	CASSPGTSGVPYEQYF	TGCGCCAGCAGCCCCGGGACTAGCGGGGTTCCCTACGAGCAGTACTTC
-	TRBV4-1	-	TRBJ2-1	CASSLPLIRSSYNEQFF	TGCGCCAGCAGCCTACCTCTGATCCGGAGCTCCTACAATGAGCAGTTCTTC
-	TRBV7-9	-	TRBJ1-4	CASSLAVGVPEKLFF	TGTGCCAGCAGCTTAGCGGTAGGGGTTCCCGAAAAACTGTTTTTT
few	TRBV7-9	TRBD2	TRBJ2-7	CASTTGGFYEQYF	TGTGCCAGCACCACCGGGGGGTTCTACGAGCAGTACTTC
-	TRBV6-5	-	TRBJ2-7	CASSPVGVSYEQYF	TGTGCCAGCAGTCCCGTAGGAGTTTCCTACGAGCAGTACTTC
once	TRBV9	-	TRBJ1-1	CASSVRGGTEAFF	TGTGCCAGCAGCGTACGAGGGGGCACTGAAGCTTTCTTT
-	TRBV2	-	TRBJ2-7	CASSSFSSSYEQYF	TGTGCCAGCAGTTCCTTTTCGAGCTCCTACGAGCAGTACTTC
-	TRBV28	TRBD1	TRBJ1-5	CASSPPTGGLRQPQHF	TGTGCCAGCAGCCCCCCAACAGGGGGCCTACGTCAGCCCCAGCATTTT
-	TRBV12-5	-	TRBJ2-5	CASAKTTTGWETQYF	TGTGCTAGTGCTAAAACTACAACGGGGTGGGAGACCCAGTACTTC
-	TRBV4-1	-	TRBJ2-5	CASSQTQGLGETQYF	TGCGCCAGCAGCCAAACACAGGGTCTGGGCGAGACCCAGTACTTC
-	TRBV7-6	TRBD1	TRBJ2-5	CASSFNRPGTGKETQYF	TGTGCCAGCAGCTTCAACCGCCCGGGGACAGGGAAAGAGACCCAGTACTTC
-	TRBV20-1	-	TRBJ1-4	CSGQLWEKLFF	TGCTCTGGGCAGTTGTGGGAAAAACTGTTTTTT
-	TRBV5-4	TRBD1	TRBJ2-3	CASTEQGAVDTQYF	TGTGCCAGCACCGAACAGGGGGCAGTAGATACGCAGTATTTT
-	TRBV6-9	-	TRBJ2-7	CASSTAHEQYF	TGTGCCAGCAGTACGGCTCACGAGCAGTACTTC
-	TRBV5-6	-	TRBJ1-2	CASRADYGYTF	TGTGCCAGCAGAGCCGACTATGGCTACACCTTC
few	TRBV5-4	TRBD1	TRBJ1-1	CASSWDSPYSGTEAFF	TGTGCCAGCAGCTGGGACAGTCCCTACAGCGGCACTGAAGCTTTCTTT
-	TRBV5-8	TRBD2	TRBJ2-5	CASSDGVSGTETQYF	TGTGCCAGCAGCGACGGGGTTAGCGGGACTGAGACCCAGTACTTC
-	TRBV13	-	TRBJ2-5	CASSLRGLRKETQYF	TGTGCCAGCAGCTTAAGGGGCCTAAGAAAAGAGACCCAGTACTTC
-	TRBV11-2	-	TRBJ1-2	CASSLGGRNYGYTF	TGTGCCAGCAGCTTAGGGGGAAGGAACTATGGCTACACCTTC
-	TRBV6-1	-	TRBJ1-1	CASSIQGVNTEAFF	TGTGCCAGCAGTATTCAGGGAGTGAACACTGAAGCTTTCTTT
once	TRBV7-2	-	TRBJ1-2	CASSFGGGSAYGYTF	TGTGCCAGCAGCTTCGGGGGGGGAAGTGCCTATGGCTACACCTTC
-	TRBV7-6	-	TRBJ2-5	CAVEGTRLRVGTETQYF	TGTGCCGTGGAAGGGACCCGACTCAGGGTAGGAACGGAGACCCAGTACTTC
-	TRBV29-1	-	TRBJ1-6	CSVKEGIDSPLHF	TGCAGCGTTAAGGAGGGAATAGATTCACCCCTCCACTTT
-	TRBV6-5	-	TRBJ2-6	CASSSSGVGANVLTF	TGTGCCAGCAGTTCCTCAGGGGTTGGGGCCAACGTCCTGACTTTC
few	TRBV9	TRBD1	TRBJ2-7	CASSVAGQGTTYEQYF	TGTGCCAGCAGCGTAGCCGGACAGGGTACTACCTACGAGCAGTACTTC
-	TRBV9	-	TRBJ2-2	CASMGGGNTGELFF	TGTGCCAGCATGGGGGGCGGAAACACCGGGGAGCTGTTTTTT
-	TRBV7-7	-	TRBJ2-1	CASSPLRRPLDNEQFF	TGTGCTAGCAGCCCCCTCAGGCGGCCACTTGACAATGAGCAGTTCTTC
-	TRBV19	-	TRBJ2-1	CASSIGPGSNEQFF	TGTGCCAGTAGTATAGGTCCGGGGTCCAATGAGCAGTTCTTC
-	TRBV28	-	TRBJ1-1	CASSGGPYLNTEAFF	TGTGCCAGCAGTGGGGGTCCCTACCTGAACACTGAAGCTTTCTTT
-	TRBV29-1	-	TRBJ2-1	CSVEGNPSSYNEQFF	TGCAGCGTTGAGGGCAATCCGAGCTCCTACAATGAGCAGTTCTTC
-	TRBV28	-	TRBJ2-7	CASSETVFGYEQYF	TGTGCCAGCAGTGAGACTGTGTTCGGCTACGAGCAGTACTTC
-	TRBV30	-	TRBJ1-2	CAWSPSSNYGYTF	TGTGCCTGGAGCCCCTCCAGCAACTATGGCTACACCTTC
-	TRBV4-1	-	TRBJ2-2	CASSQARGGGPAGELFF	TGCGCCAGCAGCCAAGCGCGGGGAGGGGGACCCGCCGGGGAGCTGTTTTTT
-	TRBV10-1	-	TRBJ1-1	CASSASPVLDTEAFF	TGCGCCAGCAGTGCTTCACCAGTGCTGGACACTGAAGCTTTCTTT
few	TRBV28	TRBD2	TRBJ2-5	CASSETSGRGGPQETQYF	TGTGCCAGCAGCGAGACTAGCGGGAGGGGGGGGCCCCAAGAGACCCAGTACTTC
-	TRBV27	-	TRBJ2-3	CASSLGFSGPAADTQYF	TGTGCCAGCAGTTTAGGCTTTAGCGGACCTGCGGCAGATACGCAGTATTTT
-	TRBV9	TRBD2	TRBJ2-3	CASSATSGSRLSQYF	TGTGCCAGCAGCGCGACTAGCGGGAGTCGGCTGTCGCAGTATTTT
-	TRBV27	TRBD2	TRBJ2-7	CASSRFSPLVREESYEQYF	TGTGCCAGCAGTCGCTTTTCCCCCTTGGTACGGGAGGAATCCTACGAGCAGTACTTC
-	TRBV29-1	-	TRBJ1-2	CSVEAAGDYGYTF	TGCAGCGTTGAAGCGGCAGGGGACTATGGCTACACCTTC
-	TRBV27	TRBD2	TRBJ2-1	CASSLLASGGDNEQFF	TGTGCCAGCAGTTTATTAGCTAGCGGGGGTGACAATGAGCAGTTCTTC
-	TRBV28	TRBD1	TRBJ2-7	CASSSTPRGLYEQYF	TGTGCCAGCAGTTCTACACCCAGGGGGCTCTACGAGCAGTACTTC
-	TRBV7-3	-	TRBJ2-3	CASSLLGSPDTQYF	TGTGCCAGCAGCTTACTCGGGAGCCCAGATACGCAGTATTTT
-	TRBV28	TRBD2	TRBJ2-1	CASSTRGGGNEQFF	TGTGCCAGCAGTACCCGCGGGGGGGGGAATGAGCAGTTCTTC
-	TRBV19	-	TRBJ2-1	CASSKTEVSSYNEQFF	TGTGCCAGTAGCAAAACGGAGGTTAGCTCCTACAATGAGCAGTTCTTC
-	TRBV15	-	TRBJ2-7	CATSRDNTYEQYF	TGTGCCACCAGCAGAGATAACACCTACGAGCAGTACTTC
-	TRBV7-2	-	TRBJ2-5	CASSSLTSQETQYF	TGTGCCAGCAGCTCCCTGACTAGTCAAGAGACCCAGTACTTC
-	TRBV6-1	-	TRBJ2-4	CASRAKGGANIQYF	TGTGCCAGCAGGGCAAAAGGGGGGGCGAACATTCAGTACTTC
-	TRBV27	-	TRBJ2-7	CASSSGEGAYEQYF	TGTGCCAGCAGTTCCGGGGAGGGGGCCTACGAGCAGTACTTC
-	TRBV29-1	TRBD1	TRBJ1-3	CSDQGGTVPSNTIYF	TGCAGCGACCAGGGGGGGACAGTTCCTTCAAACACCATATATTTT
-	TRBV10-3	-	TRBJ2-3	CAISGAGRTDTQYF	TGTGCCATCAGTGGGGCAGGGCGAACAGATACGCAGTATTTT
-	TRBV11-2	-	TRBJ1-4	CASSLSAVDLFF	TGTGCCAGCAGCTTATCAGCAGTTGATCTCTTTTTT
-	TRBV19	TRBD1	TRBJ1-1	CASTPRQGAEAFF	TGTGCCAGTACTCCCAGACAGGGAGCTGAAGCTTTCTTT
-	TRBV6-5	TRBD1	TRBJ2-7	CASRNSGQAYEQYF	TGTGCCAGCAGGAACTCGGGACAGGCGTACGAGCAGTACTTC